One and the same sample provided the 24 T cell receptor beta chains below, sequenced in a study of early T cells in non-severe SARS-CoV-2 infection. TCRdb itself ran the 5' RACE reads through MiXCR, one entry per CDR3 protein. The profile covers roughly 46,000 distinct CDR3 sequences, with approximately 7.1% appearing a single time and roughly 4.8% taken by the ten largest. Specimen: whole blood. The receptors shown here come from an adult who was a healthcare worker with PCR-confirmed SARS-CoV-2 infection or an uninfected control (not recorded which).

The rearrangement joins TRBV6-1 to TRBJ1-1; no reliable D call. Trimming cost V 0 bases and J 5 bases, with 10 bases left between them. Germline V gene data show CDR1 as MNHNS and CDR2 as SASEGT. This CDR3 spans 14 amino acids. The CDR3 sequence is CASSEARGWTEAFF. DNA for the CDR3: TGTGCCAGCAGTGAAGCCCGGGGATGGACTGAAGCTTTCTTT.

There are a few counts of this clonotype. The chain couples TRBV6-2 or TRBV6-3 to TRBJ2-3, with a possible D match to TRBD2 (5 bases). The CDR3 consists of 14 residues. V was clipped by 6 bases and J by 2 bases, with 12 bases between them. Per the germline V gene, CDR1 is MNHEY and CDR2 is SVGEGT. CDR3 bases: TGTGCCAGCAGCTGGAGGCAAACCACAGATACGCAGTATTTT. It encodes CASSWRQTTDTQYF.

This clonotype is a singleton in its sample. The chain employs TRBV12-3 or TRBV12-4 and TRBJ1-1; D perhaps matches TRBD1 (5 bases). The CDR3 is made up of 14 amino acids. The V gene lost 7 bases and the J gene lost 4 bases, with 16 bases spanning the gap. CDR3: CASTFRGGTTEAFF. The CDR3 coding sequence is TGTGCCAGCACCTTCCGTGGGGGAACCACTGAAGCTTTCTTT.

This clonotype has at least ten counts. The chain has TRBV9 and TRBJ1-1, with 7 bases lining up with TRBD1. Germline V CDR1 and CDR2: SGDLS, YYNGEE. J lost 7 bases, V lost 4 bases, and 10 bases had no gene match. The CDR3 covers 14 residues. Written as DNA, the CDR3 is TGTGCCAGCAGCAGCCCGACAGGGAGGGGTGAAGCTTTCTTT. Its protein product is CASSSPTGRGEAFF.

In this sample, this clonotype turned up many times. This chain uses TRBV10-1 with TRBJ2-3, with 8 bases matching TRBD2. The trim removed 8 bases at V and 2 bases at J, leaving 6 bases unmatched. The length of the CDR3 is 14 residues. The germline V gene has CDR1 WNHNN and CDR2 SYGVQD (reference sequence). CDR3: CASGGTRDTDTQYF. The DNA for the CDR3 is TGCGCCAGCGGCGGGACTAGGGACACAGATACGCAGTATTTT.

This clonotype was seen ten or more times. The gene calls are TRBV10-3 and TRBJ2-3; D is possibly TRBD1 or TRBD2 (5 bases each). Germline V gene sequence: CDR1 ENHRY, CDR2 SYGVKD. The CDR3 has 13 amino acids. V gave up 6 bases and J gave up 7 bases, with 14 bases separating them. The CDR3 sequence is CAISVAGANTQYF. The CDR3 DNA reads as TGTGCCATCAGCGTGGCCGGGGCAAATACGCAGTATTTT.

This clonotype occurred a few times. The chain combines TRBV29-1 with TRBJ2-1; 14 bases are shared with TRBD2. The trim removed 7 bases at V and 6 bases at J, leaving 8 bases unmatched. The V gene's germline CDR1 is SQVTM and CDR2 ANQGSEA. The CDR3 runs to 15 residues. CDR3 region: CSAHGLAGGLNEQFF. CDR3 bases: TGCAGCGCCCACGGACTAGCGGGGGGACTCAATGAGCAGTTCTTC.

This chain links TRBV18 with TRBJ1-2; 11 bases match TRBD1. The J segment lost 8 bases and the V segment lost 3 bases, leaving 11 bases of the junction unmatched. The CDR3 consists of 16 residues. The germline gives CDR1 KGHSH, CDR2 LQKENI. CDR3 sequence reads: CASSPNPSGQGEGYTF. The DNA for the CDR3 is TGTGCCAGCTCACCCAATCCGTCGGGACAGGGGGAAGGCTACACCTTC. Complete variable domain (other parts from reference TRBV18 and TRBJ1-2): NAGVMQNPRHLVRRRGQEARLRCSPMKGHSHVYWYRQLPEEGLKFMVYLQKENIIDESGMPKERFSAEFPKEGPSILRIQQVVRGDSAAYFCASSPNPSGQGEGYTFGSGTRLTVV.

In its sample, this clonotype was seen a few times. The chain carries TRBV12-3 or TRBV12-4 and TRBJ1-3; 8 nucleotides align to TRBD1. The V and J ends lost 6 bases and 4 bases, in that order; junction bases with no gene match: 11. The CDR3 totals 16 residues. CDR3 coding DNA: TGTGCCAGCAGACGACGTACAGGGGGTGAAGGAAACACCATATATTTT. This codes for CASRRRTGGEGNTIYF.

The gene calls are TRBV5-4 and TRBJ1-3; D unclear. Germline CDR1 and CDR2: SGHNT and YYREEE (reference sequence). The CDR3 covers 16 residues. The ends were cut back, 0 bases at V and 0 bases at J, with 10 bases in the middle. Here the CDR3 DNA reads TGTGCCAGCAGCTTGGAGAGCAGGAGCTCTGGAAACACCATATATTTT. It specifies CASSLESRSSGNTIYF.

This clonotype was seen repeatedly, ten times or more. V and J are TRBV7-9 and TRBJ2-3; D call uncertain. The V gene's germline CDR1 is SEHNR and CDR2 FQNEAQ (reference sequence). With 5 bases removed from V and 3 bases from J, the gap between germline ends came to 3 bases. CDR3 length: 11 residues. DNA for the CDR3: TGTGCCAGCAGCCTAACAGATACGCAGTATTTT. It specifies CASSLTDTQYF.

This clonotype has only a few counts. V gene TRBV7-9 combines with J gene TRBJ2-1, with 7 positions matching TRBD1. Losses at the gene ends were 1 base for V and 5 bases for J; bases not matched to a gene: 5. From germline, CDR1 is SEHNR and CDR2 FQNEAQ (reference sequence). CDR3 length: 15 residues. The CDR3 DNA reads TGTGCCAGCAGCTTAGTGGACAGGTTCAACAATGAGCAGTTCTTC. Its translation: CASSLVDRFNNEQFF. Together with reference TRBV7-9 and TRBJ2-1, the CDR3 gives the full variable domain: DTGVSQNPRHKITKRGQNVTFRCDPISEHNRLYWYRQTLGQGPEFLTYFQNEAQLEKSRLLSDRFSAERPKGSFSTLEIQRTEQGDSAMYLCASSLVDRFNNEQFFGPGTRLTVL.

This clonotype came up a few times. This sequence joins TRBV10-2 and TRBJ2-7, with D possibly TRBD1 on 5 matching bases. Germline CDR1 WSHSY, CDR2 SAAADI. The CDR3 is 13 amino acids. Trimming removed 3 bases at V and 6 bases at J, with 12 bases between. In nucleotides, the CDR3 is TGCGCCAGCAGTGACCCGGACACGTCCGAGCAGTACTTC. Translated, it gives CASSDPDTSEQYF.

The chain carries TRBV3-1 and TRBJ2-5; 7 nucleotides agree with TRBD2. V shed 2 bases and J 9 bases; nucleotides not matched to a gene: 9. The CDR3 consists of 14 residues. The germline gives CDR1 LGHDT, CDR2 YNNKEL (reference sequence). CDR3 coding DNA: TGTGCCAGCAGCCAACCTTCCCGGACTAGTTCCCAGTACTTC. This encodes CASSQPSRTSSQYF.

Ten or more counts support this clonotype. The V and J genes are TRBV3-1 and TRBJ1-2, with TRBD1 matching over 7 bases. V lost 0 bases, J lost 7 bases, and 8 bases stayed unmatched. There are 15 residues in the CDR3. Germline V gives CDR1 LGHDT, CDR2 YNNKEL (reference sequence). CDR3 residues: CASSQDIGQASGYTF. The CDR3 DNA reads as TGTGCCAGCAGCCAAGATATAGGACAGGCGTCTGGCTACACCTTC.

In the case of this clonotype: A read error may produce the germline difference seen at one junction end. The chain combines TRBV12-3 or TRBV12-4 with TRBJ1-1; a weak D match, TRBD1 (6 bases). The CDR3 length is 15 residues. In DNA, the CDR3 is TGTGCCAGCAGTCTAGCTGGACAGTCGAACACTGAAGCTTTCTTT. Residues: CASSLAGQSNTEAFF.

The J gene is TRBJ2-7, the V gene TRBV20-1; D may be TRBD1 or TRBD2 (5 bases each). Deletions cut 2 bases from V and 10 bases from J, with 12 bases between. This CDR3 comprises 11 residues. The germline gives CDR1 DFQATT, CDR2 SNEGSKA (reference sequence). The CDR3 DNA sequence: TGCAGTGCTAGATCAGGGACGGGTCAGTACTTC. Amino acid sequence: CSARSGTGQYF.

This clonotype was counted between two and nine times. The rearrangement uses TRBV5-1 and TRBJ2-3; no clear D. The V and J ends lost 1 base and 2 bases respectively, with 5 bases between them. This CDR3 has 13 amino acids. Germline V gives CDR1 SGHRS, CDR2 YFSETQ. Written as DNA, the CDR3 is TGCGCCAGCAGCTTGAGGCTCACAGATACGCAGTATTTT. It is translated as CASSLRLTDTQYF.

This clonotype was detected ten times or more. The J gene is TRBJ2-7, the V gene TRBV23-1; D gene uncertain. TRBV23-1 is an open reading frame, and its role is uncertain. Trimming shortened V by 0 bases and J by 4 bases, and 7 bases separated the two germline ends. The CDR3 spans 13 residues. CDR3 sequence reads: CASSQSGRYEQYF. CDR3 bases: TGCGCCAGCAGTCAATCCGGCCGTTACGAGCAGTACTTC.

The CDR3 region is CASSFHGQASNQPQHF. The DNA for the CDR3 is TGTGCCAGCAGCTTCCACGGACAGGCGAGCAATCAGCCCCAGCATTTT. This chain links TRBV13 with TRBJ1-5, with 7 bases fitting TRBD1. The CDR3 consists of 16 residues. Germline loops: CDR1 PRHDT, CDR2 FYEKMQ (reference sequence). V was clipped by 3 bases and J by 1 base; unmatched bases: 6.

This chain joins TRBV7-2 and TRBJ2-7; tentative D call: TRBD2 (6 bases). Germline V gene data show CDR1 as SGHTA and CDR2 as FQGNSA. V gave up 3 bases and J gave up 7 bases, with 16 bases separating them. The CDR3 consists of 14 residues. This CDR3 is CASSFLGPSGEQYF. CDR3 nucleotide sequence: TGTGCCAGCAGCTTTCTCGGGCCCAGCGGGGAGCAGTACTTC.

The chain recombines TRBV13 with TRBJ2-5; 7 bases are shared with TRBD1. CDR1 and CDR2 from the germline V gene are PRHDT and FYEKMQ (reference sequence). The junction had 4 bases not matched to a gene; V was cut back by 7 bases and J by 2 bases. This CDR3 region has 13 residues. The DNA of the CDR3 is TGTGCCAGCAACCGGGACAGACAAGAGACCCAGTACTTC. Its protein product is CASNRDRQETQYF. Full variable domain (outside the CDR3, taken from reference TRBV13 and TRBJ2-5): AAGVIQSPRHLIKEKRETATLKCYPIPRHDTVYWYQQGPGQDPQFLISFYEKMQSDKGSIPDRFSAQQFSDYHSELNMSSLELGDSALYFCASNRDRQETQYFGPGTRLLVL.

This clonotype was counted a few times. The chain combines TRBV7-9 with TRBJ2-1, with D perhaps given as TRBD1 or TRBD2 (5 bases each). This CDR3 is built from 11 residues. Trimming stripped 6 bases from V and 9 bases from J, with 9 bases between. Per germline, CDR1 SEHNR and CDR2 FQNEAQ (reference sequence). The CDR3 loop is CASSTGLEQFF. In DNA form, the CDR3 reads TGTGCCAGCAGTACGGGGCTTGAGCAGTTCTTC. The entire variable domain, with the rest obtained from reference TRBV7-9 and TRBJ2-1, is as follows: DTGVSQNPRHKITKRGQNVTFRCDPISEHNRLYWYRQTLGQGPEFLTYFQNEAQLEKSRLLSDRFSAERPKGSFSTLEIQRTEQGDSAMYLCASSTGLEQFFGPGTRLTVL.

This clonotype was counted at least ten times. The chain employs TRBV11-2 and TRBJ2-1, with 7 bases fitting TRBD1. The junction had 7 bases not matched to a gene; V was cut back by 8 bases and J by 0 bases. CDR1 and CDR2 from the germline V gene are SGHAT and FQNNGV. CDR3 length equals 15 residues. The CDR3 region has the DNA TGTGCCAGCCGCCGGGGACAGAGCTCCTACAATGAGCAGTTCTTC. Its protein is CASRRGQSSYNEQFF.